The rows below give T cell receptor beta chains drawn from one sample of a study of cytomegalovirus exposure and HLA in healthy donors. Only in-frame clones appear in the TCRdb table, and some are missing; sequencing was by immunoSEQ multiplex PCR. The table lists about 50,000 clones, roughly 88% of them singletons, with approximately 6.7% in the top ten. The sequenced sample consisted of PBMCs. The receptor source for this set is a woman in her thirties in good health and CMV-seronegative. The CDR3 runs from the conserved cysteine through the conserved F or W. Fields, in order: V gene, J gene, D gene, clone size, CDR3 protein, CDR3 DNA. A D gene is named only where the DNA matches it firmly. Where a row states a size, it is once, few, many or the class of an expanded clone; other rows omit it.

TRBV9,TRBJ2-3,TRBD2,.,CASSGYSGSTDTQYF,TGTGCCAGCAGCGGCTATAGCGGGAGCACAGATACGCAGTATTTT
TRBV19,TRBJ2-2,TRBD1,.,CASSNQGAFTGELFF,TGTGCCAGTAGTAACCAGGGGGCTTTCACCGGGGAGCTGTTTTTT
TRBV5-6,TRBJ2-1,.,.,CASSADRTTYNEQFF,TGTGCCAGCAGCGCCGACAGAACCACCTACAATGAGCAGTTCTTC
TRBV5-1,TRBJ2-3,.,.,CASSFFPGTDTQYF,TGCGCCAGCAGCTTTTTTCCGGGCACAGATACGCAGTATTTT
TRBV6-6,TRBJ1-1,.,.,CASNVNGGTEAFF,TGTGCCAGCAACGTAAACGGGGGCACTGAAGCTTTCTTT
TRBV5-1,TRBJ1-4,.,.,CASSAGRTNNEKLFF,TGCGCCAGCAGCGCTGGACGGACAAATAATGAAAAACTGTTTTTT
TRBV7-3,TRBJ1-1,.,.,CASSFPQARAFF,TGTGCCAGCAGCTTCCCACAGGCCAGGGCTTTCTTT
TRBV29-1,TRBJ2-5,.,once,CSVDAVTGETQYF,TGCAGCGTTGACGCGGTGACAGGCGAGACCCAGTACTTC
TRBV19,TRBJ1-2,.,.,CASSTTISSYGYTF,TGTGCCAGTAGTACCACTATCAGCAGCTATGGCTACACCTTC
TRBV5-4,TRBJ1-2,.,once,CASSLDPRQDYGYTF,TGTGCCAGCAGCTTGGACCCGCGACAGGACTATGGCTACACCTTC
TRBV27,TRBJ1-4,TRBD1,.,CASSLLRVTGVHEKLFF,TGTGCCAGCAGTTTACTTCGGGTGACAGGGGTACATGAAAAACTGTTTTTT
TRBV5-1,TRBJ1-2,.,.,CASSPRGRGSFYGYTF,TGCGCCAGCAGCCCCCGCGGTAGGGGCTCATTCTATGGCTACACCTTC
TRBV5-1,TRBJ2-6,.,.,CASSQDSSGANVLTF,TGCGCCAGCAGCCAAGACTCCTCTGGGGCCAACGTCCTGACTTTC
TRBV11-3,TRBJ2-7,.,.,CASSQGGSKNYEQYF,TGTGCCAGCAGCCAAGGAGGGTCGAAGAACTACGAGCAGTACTTC
TRBV28,TRBJ1-4,TRBD1,.,CASSRVQGADEKLFF,TGTGCCAGCAGCCGCGTACAGGGGGCTGATGAAAAACTGTTTTTT
TRBV4-1,TRBJ1-1,.,.,CASSHPLRGEAFF,TGCGCCAGCAGCCACCCCTTGCGGGGGGAAGCTTTCTTT
TRBV5-1,TRBJ2-7,TRBD1,.,CASSLGTGFGEQYF,TGCGCCAGCAGCTTAGGGACAGGGTTTGGCGAGCAGTACTTC
TRBV2,TRBJ2-1,.,few,CASRQGTYEQFF,TGTGCCAGCAGGCAGGGGACCTATGAGCAGTTCTTC
TRBV11-3,TRBJ2-1,.,once,CASSPQGGYNEQFF,TGTGCCAGCAGCCCCCAGGGGGGCTACAATGAGCAGTTCTTC
TRBV2,TRBJ2-2,TRBD2,.,CASTQNGGREGELFF,TGTGCCAGCACTCAAAATGGCGGGAGAGAAGGGGAGCTGTTTTTT
TRBV2,TRBJ2-7,TRBD2,.,CASRVSGSSYEQYF,TGTGCCAGCAGGGTTAGCGGGAGCTCCTACGAGCAGTACTTC
TRBV5-4,TRBJ2-1,TRBD1,.,CASSPQTGVDEQFF,TGTGCCAGCAGCCCCCAGACAGGGGTGGATGAGCAGTTCTTC
TRBV20-1,TRBJ2-3,.,.,CSAGSGGTQYF,TGCAGTGCTGGTAGCGGCGGTACGCAGTATTTT
TRBV2,TRBJ1-2,TRBD1,.,CASTRDRAYYGYTF,TGTGCCAGCACCCGGGACAGGGCCTACTATGGCTACACCTTC
TRBV9,TRBJ1-2,.,.,CASSPGQNYGYTF,TGTGCCAGCAGCCCCGGACAGAACTATGGCTACACCTTC
TRBV6-5,TRBJ1-1,TRBD1,.,CASSSRGLAFF,TGTGCCAGCAGTTCCAGGGGGCTAGCTTTCTTT
TRBV28,TRBJ1-2,.,once,CASSSGFLRGYTF,TGTGCCAGCAGTTCAGGGTTTCTGCGCGGCTACACCTTC
TRBV6-1,TRBJ1-2,.,.,CASSDGGPGLYGYTF,TGTGCCAGCAGTGACGGAGGGCCCGGTCTCTATGGCTACACCTTC
TRBV28,TRBJ1-4,TRBD1,.,CASSTPGQGRYEKLFF,TGTGCCAGCAGTACCCCGGGACAGGGGCGCTATGAAAAACTGTTTTTT
TRBV11-3,TRBJ2-7,.,.,CASSLGAVSYEQYF,TGTGCCAGCAGCTTAGGGGCAGTTTCTTACGAGCAGTACTTC
TRBV6-5,TRBJ1-1,.,.,CASSYSGVVGTEAFF,TGTGCCAGCAGTTACTCGGGCGTGGTGGGCACTGAAGCTTTCTTT
TRBV7-3,TRBJ2-5,TRBD1,.,CASSLTGTGRETQYF,TGTGCCAGCAGCTTAACGGGGACAGGGAGGGAGACCCAGTACTTC
TRBV27,TRBJ2-1,.,.,CASSSPSDYNEQFF,TGTGCCAGCAGTTCCCCTAGCGACTACAATGAGCAGTTCTTC
TRBV5-1,TRBJ1-2,.,.,CASSPAGGHGGYGYTF,TGCGCCAGCAGCCCAGCGGGAGGGCACGGGGGCTATGGCTACACCTTC
TRBV29-1,TRBJ2-7,TRBD2,.,CSVGTSGRAGQYF,TGCAGCGTTGGGACTAGCGGGAGAGCGGGGCAGTACTTC
TRBV28,TRBJ2-7,TRBD1,.,CASSLVGTGLYEQYF,TGTGCCAGCAGTTTGGTCGGGACAGGACTCTACGAGCAGTACTTC
TRBV6-6,TRBJ2-3,.,.,CASINEAGSSTDTQYF,TGTGCCAGCATCAACGAGGCGGGATCCTCTACAGATACGCAGTATTTT